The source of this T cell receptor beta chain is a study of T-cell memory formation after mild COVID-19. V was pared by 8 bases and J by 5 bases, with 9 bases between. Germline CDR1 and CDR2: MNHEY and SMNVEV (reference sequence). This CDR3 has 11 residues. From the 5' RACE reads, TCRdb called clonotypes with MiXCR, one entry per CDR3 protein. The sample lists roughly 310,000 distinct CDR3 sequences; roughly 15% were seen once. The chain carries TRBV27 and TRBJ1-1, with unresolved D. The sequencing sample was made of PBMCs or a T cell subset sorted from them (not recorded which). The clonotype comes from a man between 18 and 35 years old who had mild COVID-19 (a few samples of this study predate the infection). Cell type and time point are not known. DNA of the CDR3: TGTGCCAGCGTGACACCTACTGAAGCTTTCTTT. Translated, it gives CASVTPTEAFF.